One sample yielded the 27 T cell receptor beta chains listed below, sequenced in a study of metastatic and nonmetastatic thyroid tumors. Via MiXCR, TCRdb re-called the PCR reads. Of around 41,000 clones in the sample, roughly 27% were seen once. Patients underwent thyroid surgery, and none had received any treatment before it. Sequencing was done on a sample of blood. The receptor source for this set is a male donor with papillary thyroid cancer or a benign thyroid nodule (not recorded which). Some clones in this sample may be carry-over from other donors' samples.

The J gene is TRBJ2-1, the V gene TRBV10-3; 9 bases agree with TRBD2. CDR1 and CDR2 (germline): ENHRY, SYGVKD. V gave up 7 bases and J gave up 0 bases; unmatched junction bases: 10. The CDR3 consists of 17 residues. The CDR3 loop reads CAINRGLAGPSYNEQFF. The CDR3 DNA reads as TGTGCCATCAATAGAGGGCTAGCGGGACCCTCCTACAATGAGCAGTTCTTC.

The rearrangement links TRBV12-3 or TRBV12-4 to TRBJ2-2; D may correspond to TRBD1 or TRBD2 (5 bases each). This CDR3 region has 15 residues. Trimming took off 6 bases at V and 3 bases at J, with 14 bases between the two ends. CDR3 DNA sequence: TGTGCCAGCAGACTGGGGGTCTTACACACCGGGGAGCTGTTTTTT. It translates to CASRLGVLHTGELFF.

In nucleotides, the CDR3 is TGCGCCAGCAGCTTGGCCGGAAGACAGGGGGCCTACGAGCAGTACTTC. Amino acids: CASSLAGRQGAYEQYF. The V and J genes are TRBV5-1 and TRBJ2-7, with TRBD1 matching 9 bases. CDR1 and CDR2 (germline): SGHRS, YFSETQ. Trimming took 0 bases from V and 2 from J; bases not matched to a gene: 6. The CDR3 runs 16 residues.

The table lists this clone with a few counts. The chain has TRBV12-3 or TRBV12-4 and TRBJ1-6, with D hard to call. This CDR3 comprises 13 residues. V dropped 6 bases and J dropped 9 bases, with 12 bases sitting between them. CDR3 in amino acids: CASRISVGSPLHF. The CDR3 nucleotides are TGTGCCAGCAGAATTTCAGTTGGTTCACCCCTCCACTTT.

The DNA of the CDR3 is TGTGCCAGCAGTACCTACAAACAGGGAAGTAATCAGCCCCAGCATTTT. Translating gives CASSTYKQGSNQPQHF. V gene TRBV28 combines with J gene TRBJ1-5; a possible D gene is TRBD1 (6 bases). Germline assignment: CDR1 MDHEN and CDR2 SYDVKM. The length of the CDR3 is 16 residues. Between the trimmed V and J ends, which lost 5 bases and 4 bases, there was a span of 18 bases.

Within the sample, this clone is medium-sized. The gene calls are TRBV6-5 and TRBJ2-7; D might be TRBD2 (6 bases). Germline CDR1 reads MNHEY; CDR2 reads SVGAGI. The V end lost 2 bases, the J end lost 6 bases, and 20 bases lay between the germline ends. CDR3 length equals 16 residues. DNA of the CDR3: TGTGCCAGCAGTTACGGGACTGAGGATGCGGGCTCCGAGCAGTACTTC. This translates into CASSYGTEDAGSEQYF.

This clone was detected ten times or more. CDR3 DNA: TGTGCCAGCAGTCTACAGGGCTATGGCTACACCTTC. Its protein product is CASSLQGYGYTF. The V gene is TRBV12-3 or TRBV12-4, the J gene TRBJ1-2; D may be TRBD1 (6 bases). V lost 5 bases and J lost 4, with 8 bases in between. CDR3 size: 12 residues.

At least ten counts were recorded for this clone. V gene TRBV7-2 combines with J gene TRBJ2-7, with 9 bases fitting TRBD1. Germline V gene lookup returns CDR1 SGHTA and CDR2 FQGNSA. With 5 bases clipped from V and 4 bases from J, the junction kept 9 bases outside the gene matches. The CDR3 loop spans 15 amino acids. CDR3 sequence reads: CASSLTGTGSYEQYF. The CDR3 region has the DNA TGTGCCAGCAGCCTTACCGGGACAGGGTCTTACGAGCAGTACTTC.

This chain joins TRBV11-1 and TRBJ1-3; 7 bases match TRBD1. CDR3 length: 16 amino acids. The germline V gene encodes CDR1 SGHAT and CDR2 FQDESV (reference sequence). J lost 0 bases, V lost 5 bases, and 7 bases had no gene match. The CDR3 bases are TGTGCCAGCAGCCTCGTGGGACAGAACTCTGGAAACACCATATATTTT. Protein: CASSLVGQNSGNTIYF. The full variable domain, completed using reference TRBV11-1 and TRBJ1-3, is EAEVAQSPRYKITEKSQAVAFWCDPISGHATLYWYRQILGQGPELLVQFQDESVVDDSQLPKDRFSAERLKGVDSTLKIQPAELGDSAMYLCASSLVGQNSGNTIYFGEGSWLTVV.

The chain uses TRBV7-8 and TRBJ1-5; D not resolved. Germline values: CDR1 SGHVS, CDR2 FQNEAQ. With 5 bases removed from V and 6 bases from J, the gap between germline ends came to 20 bases. This CDR3 contains 16 residues. Here the CDR3 reads CASSPHAGSGFQPQHF. CDR3 nucleotides: TGTGCCAGCAGCCCACACGCGGGGAGTGGATTTCAGCCCCAGCATTTT.

The gene calls are TRBV27 and TRBJ2-1; 9 nucleotides line up with TRBD2. The CDR3 has 13 amino acids. V shed 8 bases, J shed 7 bases, and the junction held 6 bases outside the gene matches. Germline CDR1 reads MNHEY; CDR2 reads SMNVEV (reference sequence). CDR3 nucleotides: TGTGCCAGCCGCTTTAGCGGGAGTAATGAGCAGTTCTTC. This gives the protein CASRFSGSNEQFF.

For this clone: One end of the junction fails to match germline, which may point to a read error. The J gene is TRBJ2-2, the V gene TRBV11-3; 11 nucleotides match TRBD2. CDR3 size: 14 residues. Germline V gene lookup returns CDR1 SGHNT and CDR2 YENEEA. The CDR3 region has the DNA TGTGCCAGCATCTTACTAGCGGGGGCCGGGGAGCTGTTTTTT. Its translation is CASILLAGAGELFF.

The gene calls are TRBV6-1 and TRBJ1-2, with unresolved D. V shed 4 bases and J shed 2 bases, with 11 bases lying between them. The CDR3 is 14 amino acids. Germline V gene sequence: CDR1 MNHNS, CDR2 SASEGT. CDR3 loop: CASSGHIGNYGYTF. CDR3 bases: TGTGCCAGCAGTGGACATATAGGGAACTATGGCTACACCTTC.

This clone turned up a few times. J is TRBJ1-1 and V is TRBV27; D perhaps matches TRBD1 (5 bases). The CDR3 length is 13 residues. V was trimmed by 6 bases and J by 0 bases, leaving 8 bases between them. The germline V gene encodes CDR1 MNHEY and CDR2 SMNVEV (reference sequence). The CDR3 is CASRGRMNTEAFF. CDR3 coding DNA: TGTGCCAGCAGGGGACGGATGAACACTGAAGCTTTCTTT.

This clone was observed at least ten times. The chain links TRBV4-1 to TRBJ2-7; 7 nucleotides agree with TRBD2. V shed 0 bases, J shed 4 bases, and the junction held 12 bases outside the gene matches. Germline assignment: CDR1 MGHRA and CDR2 YSYEKL. The CDR3 sequence is 17 residues long. CDR3 in amino acids: CASSQEAGRVAGYEQYF. The CDR3 DNA reads TGCGCCAGCAGCCAAGAGGCGGGGCGGGTAGCGGGTTACGAGCAGTACTTC.

This clone is medium-sized (0.01 to 0.1%) by share. This chain joins TRBV5-1 and TRBJ2-3; D call uncertain. Trimming pared 4 bases from V and 6 bases from J, leaving 21 bases between. Germline-derived CDR1 and CDR2 are SGHRS and YFSETQ. CDR3 length equals 16 residues. The CDR3 DNA reads as TGCGCCAGCAGCCCCGGAGAAGCTATATGGCGGGATACGCAGTATTTT. It yields the protein CASSPGEAIWRDTQYF.

This clone came up a few times. The J gene is TRBJ2-1, the V gene TRBV12-3 or TRBV12-4; a possible D gene is TRBD1 (7 bases). The CDR3 is 15 amino acids. Trimming removed 6 bases from V and 2 bases from J, with 14 bases in between. The CDR3 protein is CASRRRGEPYNEQFF. The CDR3 DNA is TGTGCCAGCAGACGCAGGGGGGAACCCTACAATGAGCAGTTCTTC.

The rearrangement uses TRBV6-1 and TRBJ1-2; unclear D gene. Germline values: CDR1 MNHNS, CDR2 SASEGT. Trimming left V 1 base short and J 4 bases short, with 7 bases between. CDR3 size: 13 residues. DNA of the CDR3: TGTGCCAGCAGTGAAGGAGGTATCTATGGCTACACCTTC. As protein: CASSEGGIYGYTF.

V usage is TRBV9 and J usage is TRBJ1-2; D is unclear. Germline CDR1 SGDLS, CDR2 YYNGEE. The CDR3 contains 14 residues. V was clipped by 4 bases and J by 3 bases, with 13 bases between them. The CDR3 loop reads CASSRYNLDYGYTF. The CDR3 region has the DNA TGTGCCAGCAGCCGATATAACCTGGACTATGGCTACACCTTC.

The table lists this clone with many counts. This sequence may be a read error, since a much larger clone differs from it by one base. The J gene is TRBJ1-5, the V gene TRBV24-1, with TRBD1 matching 9 bases. Germline CDR1 reads KGHDR; CDR2 reads SFDVKD. The CDR3 has 18 residues. CDR3 DNA: TGTACCACCAGTGACCGGGGACAGGGTCTGGGTAGCAATCAGCCCCAGCATTTT. It specifies CTTSDRGQGLGSNQPQHF.

The rearrangement links TRBV11-2 to TRBJ1-3, with D possibly matching TRBD1 (5 bases). The CDR3 loop spans 20 amino acids. Germline V lookup: CDR1 SGHAT, CDR2 FQNNGV. V was pared by 0 bases and J by 4 bases, with 25 bases between. The CDR3 DNA reads TGTGCCAGCAGCTTAGATCCATTCCGGGACGGATCTCAATCCGGAAACACCATATATTTT. Translating gives CASSLDPFRDGSQSGNTIYF. Full variable domain (missing parts from reference TRBV11-2 and TRBJ1-3): EAGVAQSPRYKIIEKRQSVAFWCNPISGHATLYWYQQILGQGPKLLIQFQNNGVVDDSQLPKDRFSAERLKGVDSTLKIQPAKLEDSAVYLCASSLDPFRDGSQSGNTIYFGEGSWLTVV.

J is TRBJ2-2 and V is TRBV6-2 or TRBV6-3; weak D call: TRBD2 (6 bases). This CDR3 comprises 17 residues. Germline CDR1 MNHEY, CDR2 SVGEGT. Deletions cut 2 bases from V and 3 bases from J, with 16 bases between. This CDR3 reads CASSYNHREFHTGELFF. DNA for the CDR3: TGTGCCAGCAGTTACAATCATCGGGAGTTTCACACCGGGGAGCTGTTTTTT.

This clone was detected ten times or more. The chain carries TRBV12-3 or TRBV12-4 and TRBJ1-5, with 12 bases matching TRBD1. The CDR3 has 15 amino acids. V gave up 6 bases and J gave up 4 bases; unmatched junction bases: 4. CDR3 loop: CASRSGQGANQPQHF. In DNA form, the CDR3 reads TGTGCCAGCAGGTCGGGACAGGGGGCAAATCAGCCCCAGCATTTT.

This clone was seen repeatedly, ten times or more. The chain recombines TRBV7-3 with TRBJ2-3, with TRBD1 matching 9 bases. J gave up 0 bases and V 5 bases, and 3 bases lay outside the gene matches. Germline assignment: CDR1 SGHTA and CDR2 FQGTGA. CDR3 length equals 15 residues. As DNA, the CDR3 is TGTGCCAGCAGCAAAGACAGGGGGAGCACAGATACGCAGTATTTT. Protein product: CASSKDRGSTDTQYF. Full variable domain (missing parts from reference TRBV7-3 and TRBJ2-3): GAGVSQTPSNKVTEKGKYVELRCDPISGHTALYWYRQSLGQGPEFLIYFQGTGAADDSGLPNDRFFAVRPEGSVSTLKIQRTERGDSAVYLCASSKDRGSTDTQYFGPGTRLTVL.

This CDR3 reads CASSRTDHGYTF. The CDR3 bases are TGTGCCAGCAGCCGGACAGACCATGGCTACACCTTC. This chain uses TRBV3-1 with TRBJ1-2, with a tentative D call TRBD1 (6 bases). The length of the CDR3 is 12 residues. The V and J ends lost 4 bases and 6 bases respectively, with 9 bases between them. The germline gives CDR1 LGHDT, CDR2 YNNKEL (reference sequence).

For the CDR3, the DNA is TGTGCCAGCAGCCGACGGCCCTTTGATGCGTTCTTT. Encoded protein: CASSRRPFDAFF. This chain links TRBV11-2 with TRBJ1-1; D unclear. The CDR3 runs to 12 residues. Germline-derived CDR1 and CDR2 are SGHAT and FQNNGV. Trimming took off 5 bases at V and 14 bases at J, with 18 bases between the two ends.

This clone was detected a few times. The CDR3 DNA is TGTGCCAGCAGCCCCCAGGGGCAGGATGGCTACACCTTC. Amino acids: CASSPQGQDGYTF. The chain carries TRBV6-1 and TRBJ1-2; D is perhaps TRBD1 (6 bases). CDR3 length: 13 residues. CDR1 and CDR2 from the germline V gene are MNHNS and SASEGT. V lost 6 bases and J lost 6, with 14 bases in between.